This TCR beta chain was sequenced for a study of blood T cell repertoires in COVID-19. In the study overall: Spain, Italy and the United States supplied samples that represented acute and convalescent COVID-19.

Trimming stripped 0 bases from V and 4 bases from J, with 11 bases between. Germline V gene data show CDR1 as SGDLS and CDR2 as YYNGEE. This CDR3 has 15 amino acids. Measured with immunoSEQ multiplex PCR; TCRdb has only the in-frame clones, and not every one. The table includes roughly 200,000 clones, 65% to 85% detected once. Source material: peripheral blood. The V and J genes are TRBV9 and TRBJ1-3; D not certain. The TCR sequence derives from a woman aged 40 to 50 with COVID-19, enrolled during active disease. CDR3 amino acids: CASSVGEGAGNTIYF. CDR3 sequence (DNA): TGTGCCAGCAGCGTAGGAGAGGGAGCGGGAAACACCATATATTTT.